The 18 T cell receptor beta chains presented below share a single source sample, sequenced in a study of CD8 T cells in ankylosing spondylitis (dated by TCRdb to the late 2010s). Receptors were amplified or captured by 5' RACE. The instrument was an Illumina HiSeq 2500. Using fastp trimming at Q25 and MiXCR clonotype assembly, TCRdb reanalyzed the public sequencing data and kept in-frame beta chains. Rows merge per CDR3 protein into single entries with the most common DNA and genes. The sample has about 350,000 distinct CDR3 sequences on record, 20% of them singletons. The ten biggest clones cover around 13% of the sample. Specimen: blood, either unsorted or a sorted T cell fraction (not recorded which). Every receptor here comes from a male donor with ankylosing spondylitis or in good health (not recorded which).

The rearrangement joins TRBV3-1 to TRBJ2-1, with 8 bases matching TRBD1. J was trimmed by 5 bases and V by 4 bases; bases with no gene match: 16. The CDR3 is 18 amino acids. CDR1 is LGHDT, CDR2 YNNKEL, per germline (reference sequence). The CDR3 DNA reads TGTGCCAGCAGCCCACAGGGGGGAGATCTTTACACACACAATGAGCAGTTCTTC. It is translated as CASSPQGGDLYTHNEQFF.

This clonotype was picked up a small number of times. Its ends do not fully match the called genes, so a read error is possible. This rearrangement joins TRBV7-9 to TRBJ2-1; D uncertain. This CDR3 has 12 amino acids. Germline V gene lookup returns CDR1 SEHNR and CDR2 FQNEAQ (reference sequence). The CDR3 DNA sequence: TGTGCCAGCAGTTTAGGGCTAGGGCTTAAAATCTTC. It is translated as CASSLGLGLKIF.

This chain links TRBV20-1 with TRBJ2-5, with 9 bases aligning to TRBD2. J was trimmed by 7 bases and V by 0 bases; bases with no gene match: 12. Germline values: CDR1 DFQATT, CDR2 SNEGSKA (reference sequence). CDR3 length equals 16 residues. CDR3 nucleotide sequence: TGCAGTGCTAGAGAGAGAGCGGGGGGACTCAAGTCGACCCAGTACTTC. Its protein is CSARERAGGLKSTQYF.

In this sample, this clonotype turned up a few times. The chain carries TRBV20-1 and TRBJ2-7; 9 bases agree with TRBD2. The CDR3 has 14 residues. Looked up from germline, CDR1 is DFQATT and CDR2 is SNEGSKA (reference sequence). V was pared by 6 bases and J by 7 bases, with 13 bases of the junction left unmatched. CDR3 nucleotides: TGCAGTGCCAGGGGATGGCGGGGGGGTGGGGAGCAGTACTTC. This gives the protein CSARGWRGGGEQYF.

This clonotype was observed a handful of times. The DNA for the CDR3 is TGCAGTGCTAGAGATCTTAAACATAGTGGCCCTGAAGCTTTCTTT. Protein sequence: CSARDLKHSGPEAFF. The chain links TRBV20-1 to TRBJ1-1; no clear D gene. Per germline, CDR1 DFQATT and CDR2 SNEGSKA (reference sequence). CDR3 length equals 15 residues. Trimming pared 0 bases from V and 6 bases from J, leaving 17 bases between.

This clonotype was observed a few times. The rearrangement joins TRBV13 to TRBJ2-7; the match to TRBD1 covers 10 bases. Unmatched junction bases numbered 4, after V lost 2 bases and J lost 3 bases. Germline assignment: CDR1 PRHDT and CDR2 FYEKMQ (reference sequence). This CDR3 comprises 15 residues. CDR3 sequence (DNA): TGTGCCAGCAGCTTAAGAGGACAGGGGGTCTACGAGCAGTACTTC. Amino acids: CASSLRGQGVYEQYF. The full variable domain, rest sourced from reference TRBV13 and TRBJ2-7, is AAGVIQSPRHLIKEKRETATLKCYPIPRHDTVYWYQQGPGQDPQFLISFYEKMQSDKGSIPDRFSAQQFSDYHSELNMSSLELGDSALYFCASSLRGQGVYEQYFGPGTRLTVT.

V usage is TRBV10-3 and J usage is TRBJ2-3, with D possibly being TRBD2 (6 bases). V lost 3 bases to trimming and J lost 1 base, with 11 bases between them. CDR3 size: 15 residues. The germline gives CDR1 ENHRY, CDR2 SYGVKD. CDR3 residues: CAISDGGGGTDTQYF. CDR3 in DNA: TGTGCCATCAGTGACGGAGGCGGGGGCACAGATACGCAGTATTTT.

There are a few counts of this clonotype. J is TRBJ2-7 and V is TRBV5-6; TRBD1 aligns across 10 bases. This CDR3 is 16 amino acids long. The J segment lost 4 bases and the V segment lost 3 bases, leaving 10 bases of the junction unmatched. Germline loops: CDR1 SGHDT, CDR2 YYEEEE. CDR3 in amino acids: CASSSAPGQGVYEQYF. The DNA of the CDR3 is TGTGCCAGCAGCTCTGCCCCTGGACAGGGGGTTTACGAGCAGTACTTC.

In its sample, this clonotype was seen a few times. The V gene is TRBV20-1, the J gene TRBJ2-3; D unclear. The CDR3 length is 16 residues. CDR1 DFQATT and CDR2 SNEGSKA come from the germline V gene (reference sequence). The V and J ends lost 2 bases and 3 bases respectively, with 18 bases between them. Here the CDR3 reads CSARSRPTLRTDTQYF. CDR3 bases: TGCAGTGCTAGATCCAGGCCCACTCTAAGGACAGATACGCAGTATTTT.

V is TRBV7-9 and J is TRBJ2-7; 7 bases are a match to TRBD2. V dropped 1 base and J dropped 7; count of bases not matched to a gene: 7. Germline V gene data show CDR1 as SEHNR and CDR2 as FQNEAQ (reference sequence). This CDR3 has 14 amino acids. The CDR3 loop is CASSLVLGGSEQYF. The CDR3 DNA follows: TGTGCCAGCAGCTTAGTGTTGGGGGGGAGTGAGCAGTACTTC.

The V gene is TRBV6-1, the J gene TRBJ2-7; 8 bases match TRBD1. J lost 3 bases, V lost 7 bases, and 5 bases had no gene match. The length of the CDR3 is 13 residues. CDR1 MNHNS and CDR2 SASEGT come from the germline V gene. Written as DNA, the CDR3 is TGTGCCAGCATGGCAGGGGGCATCTACGAGCAGTACTTC. It yields the protein CASMAGGIYEQYF.

This clonotype has just a few counts. The chain links TRBV20-1 to TRBJ2-3; D perhaps matches TRBD2 (6 bases). V gave up 1 base and J gave up 4 bases, with 9 bases separating them. The CDR3 loop spans 13 amino acids. Germline V gives CDR1 DFQATT, CDR2 SNEGSKA (reference sequence). The CDR3 sequence is CSARVWGADTQYF. CDR3 coding DNA: TGCAGTGCTAGAGTGTGGGGGGCAGATACGCAGTATTTT.

This clonotype was observed a handful of times. V gene TRBV20-1 combines with J gene TRBJ2-3, with D perhaps matching TRBD1 (6 bases). Germline V gene lookup returns CDR1 DFQATT and CDR2 SNEGSKA (reference sequence). The CDR3 loop spans 11 amino acids. V lost 4 bases and J 10 bases, leaving 12 bases between the germline ends. Written as DNA, the CDR3 is TGCAGTGCTAAACAACAGGGTGCGCAGTATTTT. It is translated as CSAKQQGAQYF.

This clonotype was seen just once. CDR3 protein: CASSYSHSSTYEQYF. DNA for the CDR3: TGTGCCAGCAGTTACTCGCACTCCTCCACCTACGAGCAGTACTTC. This chain uses TRBV6-5 with TRBJ2-7; D unresolved. V was pared by 0 bases and J by 2 bases, with 11 bases between. Germline CDR1 is MNHEY and CDR2 is SVGAGI. This CDR3 has 15 amino acids.

The J gene is TRBJ2-3, the V gene TRBV28; D might be TRBD1 (5 bases). V was trimmed by 3 bases and J by 4 bases, leaving 14 bases between them. The CDR3 is 15 amino acids. Germline CDR1 reads MDHEN; CDR2 reads SYDVKM. CDR3 residues: CASSLLQELADTQYF. The CDR3 DNA follows: TGTGCCAGCAGTTTGCTACAGGAGTTAGCAGATACGCAGTATTTT. The full variable domain, its missing parts supplied by reference TRBV28 and TRBJ2-3, is DVKVTQSSRYLVKRTGEKVFLECVQDMDHENMFWYRQDPGLGLRLIYFSYDVKMKEKGDIPEGYSVSREKKERFSLILESASTNQTSMYLCASSLLQELADTQYFGPGTRLTVL.

The V gene is TRBV27, the J gene TRBJ2-3; D is uncertain. Germline V gene data show CDR1 as MNHEY and CDR2 as SMNVEV (reference sequence). Deletions cut 5 bases from V and 3 bases from J, with 15 bases between. The CDR3 totals 15 residues. In DNA, the CDR3 is TGTGCCAGCAGTCAATTGATGGAACTAACAGATACGCAGTATTTT. Translating it yields CASSQLMELTDTQYF.

The sample holds a few counts of this clonotype. This chain uses TRBV4-1 with TRBJ2-1, with TRBD2 matching over 10 bases. The CDR3 runs 17 residues. V trimming: 0 bases; J trimming: 4 bases; junction bases outside the gene matches: 6. CDR1 and CDR2 from the germline V gene are MGHRA and YSYEKL. CDR3 nucleotide sequence: TGCGCCAGCAGCCAAGATAGGACTAGCGGATTATACAATGAGCAGTTCTTC. Translating gives CASSQDRTSGLYNEQFF.

The rearrangement joins TRBV7-8 to TRBJ2-3; 10 nucleotides match TRBD2. The CDR3 contains 18 residues. The V segment lost 6 bases and the J segment 0 bases; nucleotides outside the gene matches: 12. CDR1 and CDR2 (germline): SGHVS, FQNEAQ. The CDR3 is CASSHLAGAFLSTDTQYF. The CDR3 DNA is TGTGCCAGCAGTCATCTAGCGGGGGCCTTCCTAAGCACAGATACGCAGTATTTT. Looking up the rest from reference TRBV7-8 and TRBJ2-3 gives the full variable domain: GAGVSQSPRYKVAKRGQDVALRCDPISGHVSLFWYQQALGQGPEFLTYFQNEAQLDKSGLPSDRFFAERPEGSVSTLKIQRTQQEDSAVYLCASSHLAGAFLSTDTQYFGPGTRLTVL.